This entry lists 21 T cell receptor beta chains sequenced from one sample in a study of control samples from healthy donors and cancer patients. Method: immunoSEQ multiplex PCR; TCRdb's copy keeps in-frame clones and lacks some. The profile shows approximately 71,000 clones, 89% of them singletons. What was sequenced was PBMCs. These TCRs come from a man aged 55-75 years with lung cancer.

The sample holds one count of this clone. The gene calls are TRBV30 and TRBJ1-2, with TRBD1 matching 8 bases. CDR1 GTSNPN and CDR2 SVGIG come from the germline V gene (reference sequence). This CDR3 comprises 15 residues. Losses at the gene ends were 2 bases for V and 0 bases for J; bases not matched to a gene: 5. CDR3 sequence reads: CAWSYGQGANYGYTF. CDR3 DNA sequence: TGTGCCTGGAGTTACGGACAGGGTGCTAACTATGGCTACACCTTC.

The chain couples TRBV5-1 to TRBJ1-1, with D tentatively TRBD1 (5 bases). The CDR3 runs 14 residues. CDR1 and CDR2 (germline): SGHRS, YFSETQ. Trimming removed 0 bases at V and 1 base at J, with 7 bases between. The CDR3 here is CASSLEGTNTEAFF. The CDR3 nucleotides read TGCGCCAGCAGCTTGGAGGGGACGAACACTGAAGCTTTCTTT.

This sequence joins TRBV10-1 and TRBJ2-3; TRBD1 agrees at 11 bases. Germline loops: CDR1 WNHNN, CDR2 SYGVQD (reference sequence). The CDR3 contains 16 residues. Unmatched junction bases numbered 6, after V lost 3 bases and J lost 4 bases. Here the CDR3 reads CASSDSRTGGSDTQYF. The CDR3 bases are TGCGCCAGCAGTGATTCTCGGACAGGGGGCTCAGATACGCAGTATTTT.

This clone occurred once. This chain joins TRBV5-1 and TRBJ2-1; tentatively, D is TRBD1 (5 bases). V dropped 4 bases and J dropped 8 bases, with 13 bases sitting between them. This CDR3 contains 13 residues. Germline CDR1 SGHRS, CDR2 YFSETQ. The CDR3 is CASSLLGHDEQFF. CDR3 nucleotide sequence: TGCGCCAGCAGCCTTCTAGGACACGATGAGCAGTTCTTC.

This chain uses TRBV7-9 with TRBJ2-3, with 12 bases lining up with TRBD2. The junction had 6 bases not matched to a gene; V was cut back by 2 bases and J by 6 bases. Germline-derived CDR1 and CDR2 are SEHNR and FQNEAQ (reference sequence). The CDR3 spans 16 residues. CDR3 in DNA: TGTGCCAGCAGCTTACGAACTAGCGGGGGGCTGGATACGCAGTATTTT. It translates to CASSLRTSGGLDTQYF.

The chain uses TRBV7-9 and TRBJ2-3; D is unclear. Deletions cut 6 bases from V and 0 bases from J, with 13 bases between. Germline assignment: CDR1 SEHNR and CDR2 FQNEAQ (reference sequence). This CDR3 region has 15 residues. The CDR3 reads CASSSPGSSTDTQYF. In DNA, the CDR3 is TGTGCCAGCAGTTCTCCTGGGTCTAGCACAGATACGCAGTATTTT.

In this sample, this clone turned up once. V and J are TRBV25-1 and TRBJ2-2; weak D call: TRBD2 (6 bases). With 1 base removed from V and 3 bases from J, the gap between germline ends came to 12 bases. The CDR3 consists of 16 residues. In germline, CDR1 is MGHDK, CDR2 SYGVNS. In nucleotides, the CDR3 is TGTGCCAGCAGTGAATGGAGGACGGGAGACACCGGGGAGCTGTTTTTT. The encoded protein is CASSEWRTGDTGELFF.

This chain joins TRBV7-2 and TRBJ1-6, with 8 bases lining up with TRBD1. The CDR3 length is 14 residues. J lost 5 bases, V lost 4 bases, and 1 base had no gene match. CDR1 is SGHTA, CDR2 FQGNSA, per germline. The CDR3 loop is CASSSQGDNSPLHF. CDR3 nucleotide sequence: TGTGCCAGCAGCTCACAGGGGGATAATTCACCCCTCCACTTT. Looking up the rest from reference TRBV7-2 and TRBJ1-6 gives the full variable domain: GAGVSQSPSNKVTEKGKDVELRCDPISGHTALYWYRQSLGQGLEFLIYFQGNSAPDKSGLPSDRFSAERTGGSVSTLTIQRTQQEDSAVYLCASSSQGDNSPLHFGNGTRLTVT.

The rearrangement links TRBV29-1 to TRBJ1-2; TRBD1 matches 8 bases. Per germline, CDR1 SQVTM and CDR2 ANQGSEA. V lost 1 base and J lost 4; bases outside the gene matches: 5. The CDR3 extends over 14 amino acids. The CDR3 sequence is CSVEVGQVGYGYTF. The CDR3 DNA follows: TGCAGCGTTGAAGTGGGACAGGTCGGCTATGGCTACACCTTC.

This clone was seen many times. V usage is TRBV12-3 or TRBV12-4 and J usage is TRBJ1-2; no reliable D call. CDR3 length: 13 amino acids. V was trimmed by 3 bases and J by 8 bases, leaving 13 bases between them. CDR3 sequence reads: CASSFRPREGYTF. For the CDR3, the DNA is TGTGCCAGCAGTTTTAGACCCAGAGAGGGCTACACCTTC.

The chain carries TRBV19 and TRBJ1-1; weak D call: TRBD1 (5 bases). The CDR3 is 16 residues long. Germline values: CDR1 LNHDA, CDR2 SQIVND (reference sequence). V was trimmed by 2 bases and J by 3 bases, leaving 16 bases between them. CDR3 DNA: TGTGCCAGTAGTATAACCATGAAGGTGGGGGACACTGAAGCTTTCTTT. Translating gives CASSITMKVGDTEAFF.

V is TRBV6-5 and J is TRBJ1-4, with D perhaps matching TRBD1 (5 bases). In germline, CDR1 is MNHEY, CDR2 SVGAGI. The V and J ends lost 5 bases and 17 bases respectively, with 15 bases between them. This CDR3 has 11 amino acids. The CDR3 DNA sequence: TGTGCCAGCAGTCGGGGGGGGATACAATTTTTT. It is translated as CASSRGGIQFF.

The chain recombines TRBV5-6 with TRBJ2-7; weak D call: TRBD1 (6 bases). V gave up 4 bases and J gave up 0 bases, with 11 bases separating them. The CDR3 consists of 14 residues. CDR1 is SGHDT and CDR2 is YYEEEE in the germline V gene. CDR3 in amino acids: CASSRDRSSYEQYF. CDR3 nucleotides: TGTGCCAGCAGCCGCGACAGGAGCTCCTACGAGCAGTACTTC.

As concerns this clone: The junction shows a germline mismatch at one end, possibly a read error. The same CDR3 is also encoded by other DNA sequences in this sample. Written as DNA, the CDR3 is TGTGCCAGCAGTTTAGGGGGATATAGCAATCAGCCCCAGCATTTT. It specifies CASSLGGYSNQPQHF. V and J are TRBV7-9 and TRBJ1-5; weak D call: TRBD1 (6 bases). The CDR3 spans 15 residues. Germline V CDR1 and CDR2: SEHNR, FQNEAQ (reference sequence).

The chain links TRBV7-3 to TRBJ2-3; 7 bases map to TRBD2. Germline trimming cut 5 bases from V and 2 bases from J; bases unmatched to any gene: 7. The germline V gene encodes CDR1 SGHTA and CDR2 FQGTGA. The CDR3 covers 15 residues. CDR3 sequence reads: CASSPGLGSTDTQYF. CDR3 DNA: TGTGCCAGCAGCCCCGGACTAGGGTCCACAGATACGCAGTATTTT.

This chain joins TRBV4-1 and TRBJ1-1, with D unclear. From germline, CDR1 is MGHRA and CDR2 YSYEKL. The V end lost 4 bases, the J end lost 0 bases, and 12 bases lay between the germline ends. The CDR3 is 15 residues long. In nucleotides, the CDR3 is TGCGCCAGCAGCCTAATTGGCGGAATGAACACTGAAGCTTTCTTT. It codes for CASSLIGGMNTEAFF.

This clone has just a few counts. The V gene is TRBV23-1, the J gene TRBJ2-3; D possibly corresponds to TRBD1 (6 bases). Being an ORF, TRBV23-1 has a function that is uncertain. The CDR3 covers 12 residues. V lost 11 bases and J lost 7, with 16 bases in between. CDR3 in amino acids: CASTGLENTQYF. In DNA form, the CDR3 reads TGCGCCTCTACAGGGTTGGAAAATACGCAGTATTTT.

The chain is built from TRBV6-5 and TRBJ2-1; 8 bases agree with TRBD2. Germline V lookup: CDR1 MNHEY, CDR2 SVGAGI. CDR3 length: 15 residues. V was pared by 4 bases and J by 0 bases, with 2 bases of the junction left unmatched. The CDR3 DNA reads TGTGCCAGCAGTTTAACTAGCGGCTCCTACAATGAGCAGTTCTTC. It yields the protein CASSLTSGSYNEQFF.

This clone was picked up a small number of times. The chain uses TRBV2 and TRBJ2-1, with D unresolved. Germline assignment: CDR1 SNHLY and CDR2 FYNNEI. V shed 4 bases and J shed 7 bases, with 5 bases lying between them. The CDR3 is 11 residues long. The CDR3 DNA follows: TGTGCCAGCAGTGTTTCAAATGAGCAGTTCTTC. Translated, it gives CASSVSNEQFF.

The CDR3 is CASSVYKLAGNTDTQYF. The CDR3 DNA sequence: TGTGCCAGCAGCGTATACAAACTAGCGGGGAACACAGATACGCAGTATTTT. The V call is TRBV9, the J call TRBJ2-3; 10 bases match TRBD2. Germline V lookup: CDR1 SGDLS, CDR2 YYNGEE. V lost 1 base and J lost 2; bases outside the gene matches: 7. The length of the CDR3 is 17 residues.

V and J are TRBV6-5 and TRBJ2-2; D is unclear. The CDR3 consists of 14 residues. The V and J ends lost 10 bases and 0 bases respectively, with 12 bases between them. Germline V CDR1 and CDR2: MNHEY, SVGAGI. The CDR3: CATNDYSNTGELFF. In DNA form, the CDR3 reads TGTGCCACCAACGATTACTCGAACACCGGGGAGCTGTTTTTT.